This TCR beta chain comes out of a study of blood T cell repertoires in COVID-19. Study-level information: The origin of the acute and convalescent COVID-19 samples was the United States, Italy and Spain. PBMCs, B-cell-depleted T cells, or T cells provided the cDNA or gDNA that made up the material.

Original processing notes: Quantification of nucleated cells was approximated via reference gene primer amplification. Repertoires were generated with immunoSEQ multiplex PCR, while TCRdb's copy carries only in-frame clones and drops some. V and J calls and clone size are those listed in that table; D and trimming were worked out from the DNA. The sample has hundreds of thousands of clones; just under 85% are singletons. The CDR3 has 13 residues. V shed 0 bases and J shed 8 bases, with 7 bases lying between them. Germline V gives CDR1 SGHTA, CDR2 FQGNSA. The rearrangement links TRBV7-2 to TRBJ2-2; D unclear. This receptor was taken from a man aged 80 or over with acute or convalescent COVID-19. The sample taken for sequencing was peripheral blood. This chain's CDR3 is CASSLAFLGELFF. In DNA, the CDR3 is TGTGCCAGCAGCTTAGCGTTTTTAGGGGAGCTGTTTTTT.